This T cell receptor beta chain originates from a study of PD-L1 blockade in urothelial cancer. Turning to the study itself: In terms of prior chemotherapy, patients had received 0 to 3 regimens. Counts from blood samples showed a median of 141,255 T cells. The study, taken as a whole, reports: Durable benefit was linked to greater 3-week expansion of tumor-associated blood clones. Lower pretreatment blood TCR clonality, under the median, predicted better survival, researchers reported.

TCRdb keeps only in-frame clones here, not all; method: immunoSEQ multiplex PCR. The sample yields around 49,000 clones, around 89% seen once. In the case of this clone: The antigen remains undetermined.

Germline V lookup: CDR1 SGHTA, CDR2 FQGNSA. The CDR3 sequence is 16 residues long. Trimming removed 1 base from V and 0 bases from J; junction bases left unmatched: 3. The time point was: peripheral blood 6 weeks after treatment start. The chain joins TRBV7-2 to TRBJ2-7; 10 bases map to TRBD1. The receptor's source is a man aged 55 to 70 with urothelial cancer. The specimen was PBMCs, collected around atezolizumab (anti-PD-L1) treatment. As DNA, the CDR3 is TGTGCCAGCAGCTTAGAAGACAGGGGGCACTCCTACGAGCAGTACTTC. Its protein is CASSLEDRGHSYEQYF.